This TCR beta chain was recorded in a study of cytomegalovirus exposure and HLA in healthy donors (dated by TCRdb to 2017 to 2019). Describing the broader study: According to a later analysis, the 120 or so validation repertoires were produced on the same platform as the 700 or so repertoires of the first cohort. In addition to the first cohort of approximately 650 subjects, a separate validation cohort of approximately 110 different subjects was used. The aim of the study was to test whether cataloging public T cell receptors could identify signatures of past pathogen exposure. The study combined high-throughput TCR immunosequencing, statistical association of individual TCRs with disease status, and machine learning to predict cytomegalovirus infection status. Overall study results and their limits: All 130 or so repertoires were used to score co-occurrence in the validation cohort in a later analysis, because that analysis had no HLA typing for the cohort. Three of the identified cytomegalovirus-associated TCR beta chains were confirmed in vitro to be specific for cytomegalovirus antigens. Of the cluster scores, roughly 93% were above 0 in a later analysis, which found that TCRs clustered in the first cohort also tended to co-occur in the 120 or so validation repertoires. Cytomegalovirus status was reported to be diagnosed by the classifier with high specificity and sensitivity in both the original and validation cohorts. In the study, 150 to 200 TCR beta chains were listed as associated with cytomegalovirus. Across donors, most TCR sequences were observed very rarely, whereas some public TCRs were present in many individuals. It was suggested by the authors that the approach could potentially be generalized to other disease states and immunological phenotypes.

The cysteine opens and the phenylalanine closes a CDR3 of 17 amino acids. Only the CDR3 region is kept as DNA, spanning 51 bases read in frame from base 1. The receptor library was made with the immunoSEQ multiplex PCR assay. For the original study's pipeline: To diagnose cytomegalovirus status from the catalog of TCR beta chain sequences, a statistical classification framework was built. TCRdb obtained this table from immuneACCESS and retained in-frame rearrangements with V and J assigned. These tables miss some clones; where compared with another copy, unresolved V genes account for less than half of the shortfall, and the remainder is unexplained. V and J calls and clone size are those listed in that table; D and trimming were worked out from the DNA. Within this sample are 300,000 to 350,000 clones, with 70% to 90% of them counted one time only. The ten largest account for around 0.91% of the sample.

The donors belonged to the validation cohort of about 120 subjects, which was separate from the approximately 680-subject first cohort. With regard to this clone: Its recognized antigen is unknown. No clone much larger than this one lies a single base away; base qualities are absent.

The source of this sequence is a man under 40 in good health and CMV-seronegative. Input material: PBMCs. The chain is assembled from TRBV21-1 and TRBJ1-4; TRBD1 is the table's D call and was not checked against the DNA. TRBV21-1 is assigned pseudogene status. The base sequence is TGTGCCAGCAGCCCGACGGGACAGAGAGCAACTAATGAAAAACTGTTTTTT. It translates as CASSPTGQRATNEKLFF.